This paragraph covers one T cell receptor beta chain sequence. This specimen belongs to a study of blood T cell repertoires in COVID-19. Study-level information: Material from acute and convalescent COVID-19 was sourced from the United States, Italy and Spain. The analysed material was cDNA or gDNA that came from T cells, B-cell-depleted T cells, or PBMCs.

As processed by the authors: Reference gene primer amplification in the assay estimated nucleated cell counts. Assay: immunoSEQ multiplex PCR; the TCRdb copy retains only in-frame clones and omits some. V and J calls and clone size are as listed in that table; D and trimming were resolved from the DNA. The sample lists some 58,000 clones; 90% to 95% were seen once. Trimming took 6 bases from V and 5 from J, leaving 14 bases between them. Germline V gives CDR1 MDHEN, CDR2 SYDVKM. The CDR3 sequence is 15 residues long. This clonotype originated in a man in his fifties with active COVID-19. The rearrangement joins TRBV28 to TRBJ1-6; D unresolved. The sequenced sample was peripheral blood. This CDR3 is CASSQEYLNNSPLHF. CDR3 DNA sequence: TGTGCCAGCAGCCAAGAGTACCTTAATAATTCACCCCTCCACTTT.